This TCR beta chain was obtained from a study of persistence of HIV-infected CD4 T cells (dated by TCRdb to about 2020). The study in broad terms: Participants had been on suppressive ART for a median of roughly 8 years. The clonality of all cells in each sorted population was measured by TCRbeta sequencing, and the clonality of infected cells was measured by proviral sequencing. Anti-CD3/anti-CD28 stimulation activated a higher proportion of cells, with a lower memory fraction, than antigen stimulation. CMV- and HIV-1 Gag-responding CD4+ T cells were isolated from ART-treated individuals so that antigen-driven clonal expansion of HIV-1-infected cells could be examined. Peripheral blood samples of up to about 180 mL were taken at multiple time points, with the exception of two participants who underwent leukapheresis at a single time point. Cross-participant TCR cluster analysis included 8 or 9 participants for CMV and six or seven participants for Gag. What the research found in general, with its limitations: Few individuals were included in the study, and only a limited range of antigens was tested. Within the same sorted populations, TCR oligoclonality correlated with proviral oligoclonality. Restriction of bulk TCR analyses to the rare CMV-responding cells that actually carried HIV-1 proviruses was not possible. Antigen-responding cells were enriched for degenerate expanded CDR3beta sequences, which suggests convergent selection of CD4+ responses to CMV and Gag. TCRbeta richness in CMV- and Gag-responding cells was significantly lower than in anti-CD3/anti-CD28-responding cells; CMV-responding cells had higher oligoclonality than CD3/CD28-stimulated and Gag-responding cells.

This specimen's treatment or condition label, per the study, means: suppressive antiretroviral therapy. As a nonspecific positive control representing the CD4+ T cell repertoire, cells were stimulated with anti-CD3/anti-CD28 magnetic beads. Responding CD4+ T cells were sorted by upregulation of both CD40 ligand and CD69. HIV-1-infected adults in whom suppressive ART had been started during chronic infection were enrolled as participants. Plasma HIV-1 RNA had been undetectable (below 50 copies/mL) in participants for at least 4 years. To be included, a participant needed positive CMV serology and a CD4+ T cell count above 400 cells/uL. Before stimulation, PBMCs were isolated using density centrifugation and depleted of CD8+ T cells. For under 20 hours, the CD8-depleted PBMCs were stimulated with anti-CD28/CD49d costimulation, a CD40-blocking antibody, and enfuvirtide to prevent new infections. Cell sorting was performed on a Beckman Coulter MoFlo Legacy or XDP sorter, and dead cells were excluded with propidium iodide. For samples with more than one million cells, genomic DNA was extracted with the QIAamp DNA Mini Kit, and for all other samples the Quick-DNA Microprep Kit was used.

With regard to this clone: No antigen is known for it. Base qualities are not provided; no much larger clone lies one nucleotide away.

The CDR3 starts with the cysteine, ends with the phenylalanine, and has 15 residues. The sequence is cut down to CDR3 DNA, 45 bases in frame from base 1. CDR1 and CDR2 (LGHDT, YNNKEL) derive from the germline V gene (reference sequence). A distance of 11 bases separates the germline ends of V and J, which lose 3 bases and 2 bases respectively. The immunoSEQ hsTCRB assay version 4, run in survey mode, was used to sequence TCRbeta repertoires from genomic DNA. Genomic DNA was diluted to roughly 9.2 ng/uL, using up to 1 ug per sample for TCRbeta sequencing. For the original study's pipeline: TCRbeta data were analyzed in ImmunoSeq Analyzer 3.0, with diversity computed on productive nucleotide rearrangements. The improved Chao index was used to estimate lower-bound TCR diversity, and the Gini coefficient was used to estimate clonality using the Immunarch R package. Different nucleotide rearrangements encoding the same CDR3beta amino acid sequence were counted as distinct clonotypes. Differential abundance analysis found TCRbeta sequences that were significantly enriched in antigen-responding cells compared with anti-CD3/anti-CD28-activated cells. TCRs were clustered by predicted peptide-MHC specificity with GLIPH2, both within individual participants and across merged participant data sets. In TCRdb, the immuneACCESS table is reduced to in-frame sequences with V and J assigned. These tables do not hold every clone; where another copy was compared, an unresolved V gene accounts for under half, and the others remain unexplained. The D gene and trimming were derived from the DNA, and the V and J assignments and clone size from that table. This sample comprises approximately 44,000 clones, around 90% of them detected only once. Around 0.92% of the sample is taken by the ten largest.

The receptor's source is an adult man with HIV who was CMV-seropositive. The material sequenced was CD4+ T cells sorted from PBMCs after approximately 20-hour stimulation, taken from a patient who received antiretroviral therapy. The cell subset or site tag for this specimen amounts to: CD40L+CD69+ CD4 T cells responding to anti-CD3/anti-CD28 beads, representing the overall repertoire. The rearrangement combines TRBV3-1 (or the pseudogene TRBV3-2) with TRBJ1-3; the D segment cannot be called with confidence. The CDR3 protein sequence reads: CASSQALSTGNTIYF. The DNA sequence reads TGTGCCAGCAGCCAGGCTCTCAGCACTGGAAACACCATATATTTT.